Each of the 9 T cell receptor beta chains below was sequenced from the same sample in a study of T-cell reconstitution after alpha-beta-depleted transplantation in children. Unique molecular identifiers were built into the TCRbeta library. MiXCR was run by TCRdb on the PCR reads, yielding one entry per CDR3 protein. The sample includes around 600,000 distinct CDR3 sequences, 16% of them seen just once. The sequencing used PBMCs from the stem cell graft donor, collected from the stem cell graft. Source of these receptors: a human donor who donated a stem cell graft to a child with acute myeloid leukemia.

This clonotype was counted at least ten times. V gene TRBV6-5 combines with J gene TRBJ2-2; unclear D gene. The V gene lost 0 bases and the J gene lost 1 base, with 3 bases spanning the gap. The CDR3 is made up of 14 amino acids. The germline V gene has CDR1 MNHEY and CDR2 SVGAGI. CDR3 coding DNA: TGTGCCAGCAGTTACTCGGGGAACACCGGGGAGCTGTTTTTT. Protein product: CASSYSGNTGELFF.

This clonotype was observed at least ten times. The CDR3 reads CRNFMGEYLTDTQYF. The CDR3 region has the DNA TGCAGGAACTTTATGGGGGAGTACCTCACAGATACGCAGTATTTT. V is TRBV20-1 and J is TRBJ2-3; the D gene could be TRBD1 or TRBD2 (5 bases each). CDR3 length equals 15 residues. CDR1 and CDR2 from the germline V gene are DFQATT and SNEGSKA (reference sequence).

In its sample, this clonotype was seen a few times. The CDR3 loop is CASSLNTGNSPLHF. DNA of the CDR3: TGCGCCAGCAGCCTAAACACAGGGAATTCACCCCTCCACTTT. V is TRBV5-1 and J is TRBJ1-6; possibly TRBD1 for D (6 bases). With 4 bases removed from V and 7 bases from J, the gap between germline ends came to 12 bases. This CDR3 spans 14 amino acids. Germline V CDR1 and CDR2: SGHRS, YFSETQ.

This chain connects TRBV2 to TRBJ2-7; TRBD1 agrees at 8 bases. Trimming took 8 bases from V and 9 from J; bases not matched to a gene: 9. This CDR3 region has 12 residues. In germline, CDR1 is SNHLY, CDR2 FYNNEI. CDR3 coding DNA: TGTGCCAGCGACAGGGGCGACCTAAGGCAGTACGTC. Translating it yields CASDRGDLRQYV.

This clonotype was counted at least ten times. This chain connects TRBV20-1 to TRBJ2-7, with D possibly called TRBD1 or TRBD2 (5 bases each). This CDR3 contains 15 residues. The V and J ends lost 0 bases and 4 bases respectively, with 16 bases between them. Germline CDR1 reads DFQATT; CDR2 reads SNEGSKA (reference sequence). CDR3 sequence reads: CSAREPGREFYEQYF. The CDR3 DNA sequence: TGCAGTGCTAGAGAACCGGGACGCGAATTTTACGAGCAGTACTTC.

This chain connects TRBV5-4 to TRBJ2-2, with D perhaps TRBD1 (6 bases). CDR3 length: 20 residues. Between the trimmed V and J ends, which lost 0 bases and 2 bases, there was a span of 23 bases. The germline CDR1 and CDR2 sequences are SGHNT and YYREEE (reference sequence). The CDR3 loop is CASSLGGPGHILFNTGELFF. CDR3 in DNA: TGTGCCAGCAGCTTGGGGGGTCCGGGACACATACTTTTCAACACCGGGGAGCTGTTTTTT.

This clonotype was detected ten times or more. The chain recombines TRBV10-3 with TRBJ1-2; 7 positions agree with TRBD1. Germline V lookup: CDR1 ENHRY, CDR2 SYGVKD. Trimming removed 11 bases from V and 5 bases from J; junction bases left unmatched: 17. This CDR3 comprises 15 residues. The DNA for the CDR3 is TGTGCCGCCAGCCGGGACAGTAGCCAGGCATATGGCTACACCTTC. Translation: CAASRDSSQAYGYTF.

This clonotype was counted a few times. The CDR3 loop reads CASSLSGGGRYQETQYF. The CDR3 DNA follows: TGTGCCAGCAGCTTATCAGGAGGGGGTCGGTATCAAGAGACCCAGTACTTC. The chain links TRBV7-2 to TRBJ2-5; D is perhaps TRBD1 or TRBD2 (6 bases each). The CDR3 loop spans 17 amino acids. Germline V lookup: CDR1 SGHTA, CDR2 FQGNSA. Trimming left V 2 bases short and J 2 bases short, with 18 bases between.

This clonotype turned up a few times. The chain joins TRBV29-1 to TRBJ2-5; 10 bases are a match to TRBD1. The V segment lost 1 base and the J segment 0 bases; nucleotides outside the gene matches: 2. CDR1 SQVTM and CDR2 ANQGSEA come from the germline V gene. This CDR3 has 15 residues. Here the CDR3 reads CSVEGDRGHQETQYF. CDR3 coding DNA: TGCAGCGTTGAAGGGGACAGGGGACACCAAGAGACCCAGTACTTC.